Below, one T cell receptor beta chain is given with its context. Its specificity is not known. Indicated time point: week 47, end of study. Vaccination comprised doses that each held 300 ug of mutant IDH1 20-mer peptide, plus topical imiquimod. Per germline, CDR1 PRHDT and CDR2 FYEKMQ (reference sequence). V was pared by 1 base and J by 0 bases, with 2 bases of the junction left unmatched. CDR3 size: 16 residues. TCRdb keeps only in-frame clones here, not all; method: immunoSEQ multiplex PCR. This sample has roughly 86,000 clones, with over 85% found just once. These data are taken from a study of a mutant IDH1 vaccine in newly diagnosed glioma. Across the whole study: Vaccination followed radiotherapy alone by 4-6 weeks, or accompanied temozolomide cycles.

The chain recombines TRBV13 with TRBJ2-7; 11 nucleotides align to TRBD1. The input for sequencing was PBMCs, taken from a glioma patient whose treatment included an IDH1 peptide vaccine. This clonotype was sampled from a woman aged 50 to 60 with glioma. CDR3 loop: CASSLVGQGGSYEQYF. The CDR3 bases are TGTGCCAGCAGCTTAGTGGGACAGGGGGGCTCCTACGAGCAGTACTTC. The variable domain in full, with the rest retrieved from reference TRBV13 and TRBJ2-7, is AAGVIQSPRHLIKEKRETATLKCYPIPRHDTVYWYQQGPGQDPQFLISFYEKMQSDKGSIPDRFSAQQFSDYHSELNMSSLELGDSALYFCASSLVGQGGSYEQYFGPGTRLTVT.